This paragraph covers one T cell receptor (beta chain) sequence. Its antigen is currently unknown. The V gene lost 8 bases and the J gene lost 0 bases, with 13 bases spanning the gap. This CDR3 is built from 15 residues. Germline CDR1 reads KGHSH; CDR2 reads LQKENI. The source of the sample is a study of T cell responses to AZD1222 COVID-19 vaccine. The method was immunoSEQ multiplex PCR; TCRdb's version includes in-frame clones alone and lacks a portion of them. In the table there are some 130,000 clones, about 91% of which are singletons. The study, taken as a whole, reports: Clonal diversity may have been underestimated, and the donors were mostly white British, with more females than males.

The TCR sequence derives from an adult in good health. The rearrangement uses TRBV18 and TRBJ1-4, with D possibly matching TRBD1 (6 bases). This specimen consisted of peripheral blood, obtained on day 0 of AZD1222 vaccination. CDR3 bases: TGTGCCAGCCGAGCCCAGGGGACAACTAATGAAAAACTGTTTTTT. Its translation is CASRAQGTTNEKLFF.